This T cell receptor beta chain was found in a study of glioma-infiltrating T cells. Broader study findings: Tissue-blood divergence was below expectation in non-neoplastic patients, above in gliomas. Tissue and blood shared very few CDR3 sequences.

TCR alpha and beta CDR3 regions were amplified from RNA using iRepertoire nested multiplex PCR. Input was roughly 100-450 ng of tissue mRNA or PBMC total RNA. TCRdb reprocessed the multiplex PCR reads with MiXCR, giving one entry per CDR3 protein. The repertoire holds over 70,000 distinct CDR3 sequences, approximately 22% seen once, with 5.5% to 7.5% in the top ten. The CDR3 is made up of 15 amino acids. Trimming shortened V by 6 bases and J by 4 bases, and 18 bases separated the two germline ends. Germline lookup yields CDR1 MNHNS and CDR2 SASEGT. This clonotype was recorded many times. The target antigen is unknown.

V and J are TRBV6-1 and TRBJ1-1, with D tentatively TRBD1 (6 bases). The sequenced sample was glioma tissue, nonneoplastic brain tissue, or PBMCs (not recorded which). This TCR came from a human donor with low-grade glioma or glioblastoma, undergoing nonglioma brain surgery, or in good health (not recorded which). CDR3 nucleotides: TGTGCCAGCAGCCGGAACAGGGTGGCAGGCACTGAAGCTTTCTTT. It yields the protein CASSRNRVAGTEAFF.